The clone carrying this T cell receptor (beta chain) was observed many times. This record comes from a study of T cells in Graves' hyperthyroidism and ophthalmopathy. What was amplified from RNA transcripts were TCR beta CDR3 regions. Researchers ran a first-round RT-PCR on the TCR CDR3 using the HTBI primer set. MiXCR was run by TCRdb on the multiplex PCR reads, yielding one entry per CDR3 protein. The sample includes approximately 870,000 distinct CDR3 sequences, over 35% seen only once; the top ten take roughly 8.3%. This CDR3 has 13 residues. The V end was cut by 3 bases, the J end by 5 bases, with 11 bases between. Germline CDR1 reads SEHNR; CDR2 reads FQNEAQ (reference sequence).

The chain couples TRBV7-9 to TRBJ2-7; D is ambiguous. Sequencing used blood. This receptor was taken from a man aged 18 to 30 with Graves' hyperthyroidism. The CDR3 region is CASSLSPAHEQYF. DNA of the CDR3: TGTGCCAGCAGCTTGAGTCCGGCCCACGAGCAGTACTTC. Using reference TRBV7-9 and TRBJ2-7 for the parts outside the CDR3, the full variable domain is DTGVSQNPRHKITKRGQNVTFRCDPISEHNRLYWYRQTLGQGPEFLTYFQNEAQLEKSRLLSDRFSAERPKGSFSTLEIQRTEQGDSAMYLCASSLSPAHEQYFGPGTRLTVT.